One and the same sample provided the 13 T cell receptor beta chains below, sequenced in a study of cytomegalovirus exposure and HLA in healthy donors. The PCR made use of 60 Vbeta and 13 Jbeta primers. Using immunoSEQ multiplex PCR, the repertoire was profiled, and TCRdb retains in-frame clones only, with some absent. This table holds 110,000 or so clones, 74% found once. Specimen: PBMCs. The receptor set was obtained from a human donor in good health.

V gene TRBV5-6 combines with J gene TRBJ2-3; 11 positions match TRBD2. This CDR3 has 16 amino acids. Germline trimming cut 5 bases from V and 0 bases from J; bases unmatched to any gene: 5. CDR1 is SGHDT and CDR2 is YYEEEE in the germline V gene. In DNA form, the CDR3 reads TGTGCCAGCAGTCGACTAGCGGGGACTAGCACAGATACGCAGTATTTT. Protein: CASSRLAGTSTDTQYF.

This chain connects TRBV28 to TRBJ2-7, with no clear D. Trimming took off 5 bases at V and 2 bases at J, with 13 bases between the two ends. Germline CDR1 is MDHEN and CDR2 is SYDVKM. The CDR3 consists of 14 residues. The CDR3 sequence: CASSTPQNTYEQYF. In nucleotides, the CDR3 is TGTGCCAGCAGTACCCCACAAAACACCTACGAGCAGTACTTC. Drawing the rest from reference TRBV28 and TRBJ2-7, the complete variable domain is DVKVTQSSRYLVKRTGEKVFLECVQDMDHENMFWYRQDPGLGLRLIYFSYDVKMKEKGDIPEGYSVSREKKERFSLILESASTNQTSMYLCASSTPQNTYEQYFGPGTRLTVT.

This rearrangement joins TRBV5-4 to TRBJ1-2, with D possibly being TRBD1 (6 bases). Germline assignment: CDR1 SGHNT and CDR2 YYREEE (reference sequence). V lost 6 bases and J 5 bases, leaving 17 bases between the germline ends. This CDR3 spans 14 amino acids. The CDR3 coding sequence is TGTGCCAGCACAGCCCGGACAGAACTTTATGGCTACACCTTC. Protein: CASTARTELYGYTF.

The chain combines TRBV19 with TRBJ2-3; D is perhaps TRBD1 (6 bases). Germline CDR1 and CDR2: LNHDA and SQIVND (reference sequence). The CDR3 covers 14 residues. Deletions cut 8 bases from V and 2 bases from J, with 14 bases between. CDR3 region: CASRQVRDTDTQYF. The CDR3 DNA reads as TGTGCCAGTCGACAGGTTAGGGACACAGATACGCAGTATTTT.

V usage is TRBV27 and J usage is TRBJ2-7; D uncertain. V gave up 3 bases and J gave up 4 bases, with 13 bases separating them. The CDR3 totals 14 residues. Looked up from germline, CDR1 is MNHEY and CDR2 is SMNVEV (reference sequence). CDR3 sequence: CASSFGHPGYEQYF. The CDR3 DNA reads as TGTGCCAGCAGTTTTGGGCACCCCGGATACGAGCAGTACTTC.

The J gene is TRBJ2-3, the V gene TRBV30; 7 bases are a match to TRBD1. The CDR3 extends over 14 amino acids. Per germline, CDR1 GTSNPN and CDR2 SVGIG (reference sequence). The V segment lost 2 bases and the J segment 6 bases; nucleotides outside the gene matches: 8. CDR3 region: CAWSLRQGGDTQYF. CDR3 nucleotides: TGTGCCTGGAGTCTAAGACAGGGTGGGGATACGCAGTATTTT.

The V call is TRBV6-6, the J call TRBJ2-7, with D tentatively TRBD2 (7 bases). Germline V gives CDR1 MNHNY, CDR2 SVGAGI (reference sequence). The CDR3 is 13 residues long. V was trimmed by 9 bases and J by 7 bases, leaving 19 bases between them. The CDR3 is CASCGWGGAEQYF. The CDR3 nucleotides are TGTGCCAGTTGCGGGTGGGGGGGCGCGGAGCAGTACTTC.

This sequence joins TRBV30 and TRBJ2-7; 8 nucleotides match TRBD1. Germline lookup yields CDR1 GTSNPN and CDR2 SVGIG (reference sequence). Trimming took 0 bases from V and 7 from J; bases not matched to a gene: 8. The CDR3 length is 14 residues. As DNA, the CDR3 is TGTGCCTGGAGTGTCTCGCAGGGGGCAAGGGAGCAGTACTTC. This translates into CAWSVSQGAREQYF.

This sequence joins TRBV6-5 and TRBJ1-3; D is possibly TRBD1 (5 bases). CDR1 and CDR2 from the germline V gene are MNHEY and SVGAGI. CDR3 length: 15 residues. Trimming cost V 6 bases and J 2 bases, with 14 bases left between them. The CDR3 coding sequence is TGTGCCAGCAGGCGCCAAGGGGTACCTGGAAACACCATATATTTT. Its translation is CASRRQGVPGNTIYF.

This chain links TRBV5-4 with TRBJ2-3, with D maybe TRBD1 (6 bases). CDR1 and CDR2 from the germline V gene are SGHNT and YYREEE (reference sequence). This CDR3 comprises 13 residues. The V end lost 5 bases, the J end lost 6 bases, and 13 bases lay between the germline ends. CDR3 sequence (DNA): TGTGCCAGCAGATCAGGGGAGATGGATACGCAGTATTTT. This translates into CASRSGEMDTQYF. Filled out from reference TRBV5-4 and TRBJ2-3, the complete variable domain reads ETGVTQSPTHLIKTRGQQVTLRCSSQSGHNTVSWYQQALGQGPQFIFQYYREEENGRGNFPPRFSGLQFPNYSSELNVNALELDDSALYLCASRSGEMDTQYFGPGTRLTVL.

The CDR3 loop is CASSLWVGATYNEQFF. As DNA, the CDR3 is TGTGCCAGCAGCTTATGGGTAGGGGCAACCTACAATGAGCAGTTCTTC. J is TRBJ2-1 and V is TRBV7-3; maybe TRBD1 (5 bases). Germline loops: CDR1 SGHTA, CDR2 FQGTGA. The CDR3 is 16 residues long. The V gene lost 2 bases and the J gene lost 2 bases, with 13 bases spanning the gap.

This chain connects TRBV15 to TRBJ2-1, with 7 nucleotides matching TRBD1. Germline V lookup: CDR1 LNHNV, CDR2 YYDKDF (reference sequence). The junction had 9 bases not matched to a gene; V was cut back by 3 bases and J by 10 bases. The CDR3 is 14 residues long. The CDR3 nucleotides read TGTGCCACCAGCAGCATTCGACAGGGTGGGGAGCAGTTCTTC. Residues: CATSSIRQGGEQFF.

This chain's CDR3 is CASSVAGGRNEQFF. For the CDR3, the DNA is TGTGCCAGCAGTGTAGCGGGGGGCAGGAATGAGCAGTTCTTC. J is TRBJ2-1 and V is TRBV6-4; 10 bases line up with TRBD2. The length of the CDR3 is 14 residues. Germline-derived CDR1 and CDR2 are MRHNA and SNTAGT. V shed 4 bases, J shed 7 bases, and the junction held 4 bases outside the gene matches.